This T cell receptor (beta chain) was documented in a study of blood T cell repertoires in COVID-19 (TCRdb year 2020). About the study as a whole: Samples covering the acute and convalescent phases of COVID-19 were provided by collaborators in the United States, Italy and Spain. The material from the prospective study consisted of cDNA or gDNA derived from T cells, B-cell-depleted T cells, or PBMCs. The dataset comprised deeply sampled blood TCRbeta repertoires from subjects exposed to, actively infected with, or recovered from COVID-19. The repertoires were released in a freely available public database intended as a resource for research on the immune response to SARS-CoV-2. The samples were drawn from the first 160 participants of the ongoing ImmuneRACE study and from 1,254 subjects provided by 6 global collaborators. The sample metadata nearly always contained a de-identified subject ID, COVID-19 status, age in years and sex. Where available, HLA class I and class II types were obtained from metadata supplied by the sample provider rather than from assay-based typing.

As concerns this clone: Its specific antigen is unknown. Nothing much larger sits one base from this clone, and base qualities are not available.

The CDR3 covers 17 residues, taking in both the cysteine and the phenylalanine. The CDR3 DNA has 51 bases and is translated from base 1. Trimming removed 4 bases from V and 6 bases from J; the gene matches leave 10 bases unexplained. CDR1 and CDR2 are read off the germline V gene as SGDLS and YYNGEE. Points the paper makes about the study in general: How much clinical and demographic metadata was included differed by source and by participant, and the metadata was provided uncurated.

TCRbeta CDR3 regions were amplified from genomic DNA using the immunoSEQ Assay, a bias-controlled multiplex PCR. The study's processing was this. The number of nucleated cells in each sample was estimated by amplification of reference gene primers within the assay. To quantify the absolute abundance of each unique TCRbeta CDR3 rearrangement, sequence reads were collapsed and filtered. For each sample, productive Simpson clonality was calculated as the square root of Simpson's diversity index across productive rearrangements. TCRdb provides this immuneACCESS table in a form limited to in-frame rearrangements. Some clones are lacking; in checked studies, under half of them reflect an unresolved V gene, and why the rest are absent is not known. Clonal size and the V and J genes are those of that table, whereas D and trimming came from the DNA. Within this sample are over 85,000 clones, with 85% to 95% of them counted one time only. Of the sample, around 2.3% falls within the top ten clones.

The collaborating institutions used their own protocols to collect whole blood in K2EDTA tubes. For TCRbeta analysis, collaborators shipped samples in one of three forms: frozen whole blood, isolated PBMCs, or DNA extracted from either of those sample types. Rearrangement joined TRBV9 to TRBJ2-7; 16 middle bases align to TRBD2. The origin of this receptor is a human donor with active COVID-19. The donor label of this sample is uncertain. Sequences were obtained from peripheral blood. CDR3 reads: CASSPTGTSGGAVEQYF. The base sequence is TGTGCCAGCAGCCCGACGGGGACTAGCGGGGGGGCTGTCGAGCAGTACTTC.